This is a list of T cell receptor beta chains from one sample in a study of T cell responses to AZD1222 COVID-19 vaccine. Produced via immunoSEQ multiplex PCR; TCRdb's table is partial and in-frame only. The sample comprises 150,000 to 200,000 clones, approximately 94% of which are singletons, and roughly 4.6% rests with the top ten. The source material was peripheral blood, sampled 28 days after the second AZD1222 dose. All receptors come from an adult who received the AZD1222 COVID-19 vaccine. Each CDR3 is given with its conserved first and last residue. A D gene is named only where the DNA matches it firmly. A row's size may be missing; if present it is once, few, many or a size class.

>NA|TRBJ1-5|TRBV3-1/TRBV3-2|TRBD1
TGTGCCAGCAACCATTCGGGGGCGGGACAGGGCCTTATTTATAGCAATCAGCCCCAGCATTTT
CASNHSGAGQGLIYSNQPQHF
>NA|TRBJ1-2|TRBV5-1|NA
TGCGCCAGCAGCTTGAAGGCAGCTGAAGGCTACACCTTC
CASSLKAAEGYTF
>NA|TRBJ1-2|TRBV5-1|TRBD1
TGCGCCAGCAGCCGACTCGGGTCTAATCCGACAGGGGGGGAAAAAAACTGGAATGGCTACACCTTC
CASSRLGSNPTGGEKNWNGYTF
>NA|TRBJ1-2|TRBV30|TRBD1
TGTGCCTGGAGGCCGACAGGGAACTATGGCTACACCTTC
CAWRPTGNYGYTF
>NA|TRBJ2-2|TRBV18|TRBD1
TGTGCCAGCTCACCAAGGACAGGGGAAACCGGGGAGCTGTTTTTT
CASSPRTGETGELFF
>NA|TRBJ2-7|TRBV5-6|NA
TGTGCCAGCAGCGTAACAGGGTTCGGTGAGCAGTACTTC
CASSVTGFGEQYF
>once|TRBJ1-1|TRBV5-1|NA
TGCGCCAGCAGCTTGGAAGGAATGAACACTGAAGCTTTCTTT
CASSLEGMNTEAFF
>NA|TRBJ1-3|TRBV30|NA
TGTGCCTGGAGCGCATCGGGCGGAAACACCATATATTTT
CAWSASGGNTIYF
>NA|TRBJ1-2|TRBV29-1|NA
TGCAGCGACGAATTCTACACCTTC
CSDEFYTF
>NA|TRBJ2-5|TRBV5-6|TRBD1
TGTGCCAGCAGCGGGACAGGGCGAGAGACCCAGTACTTC
CASSGTGRETQYF
>NA|TRBJ1-5|TRBV6-5|TRBD1
TGTGCCAGCAGTCGGACAGGGCCCCATCAGCCCCAGCATTTT
CASSRTGPHQPQHF
>NA|TRBJ1-5|TRBV30|NA
TGTGCCTGGAGTGAGACAGCGGCCGATCAGCCCCAGCATTTT
CAWSETAADQPQHF
>NA|TRBJ1-3|TRBV18|NA
TGTGCCAGCTCACCAAACAAGGCTGGAAACACCATATATTTT
CASSPNKAGNTIYF
>NA|TRBJ1-4|TRBV4-3|NA
TGCGCCAGCAGCCAAAATACAGGGCTCACTAATGAAAAACTGTTTTTT
CASSQNTGLTNEKLFF
>NA|TRBJ1-1|TRBV15|NA
TGTGCCACCAGCACGGGGGAGGCCAACACTGAAGCTTTCTTT
CATSTGEANTEAFF
>NA|TRBJ1-2|TRBV6-5|NA
TGTGCCAGCAGTTACAGGTCCGGGGATGGCTACACCTTC
CASSYRSGDGYTF
>NA|TRBJ2-1|TRBV5-4|TRBD2
TGTGCCAGCAGACTAGCGGGAGGGCCTGTCAATGAGCAGTTCTTC
CASRLAGGPVNEQFF
>NA|TRBJ1-2|TRBV3-1/TRBV3-2|TRBD1
TGTGCCAGCAGCCTGGACAGGGGAAGTGGCTACACCTTC
CASSLDRGSGYTF
>NA|TRBJ2-3|TRBV7-6|TRBD2
TGTGCCAGCAGCTTCCACCGACTAGCGGGTAACCCTAGCACAGATACGCAGTATTTT
CASSFHRLAGNPSTDTQYF
>NA|TRBJ1-4|TRBV28|TRBD1
TGTGCCAGCAGCAATGCAGGGGGAGCTAATGAAAAACTGTTTTTT
CASSNAGGANEKLFF
>NA|TRBJ2-7|TRBV15|TRBD2
TGTGCCACCAGCAGAGATCTGTCGACTAGCGGGAGCTACGAGCAGTACTTC
CATSRDLSTSGSYEQYF
>NA|TRBJ2-2|TRBV11-3|TRBD1
TGTGCCAGCAGCACCCGGGACAGGGAGGCCGGGGAGCTGTTTTTT
CASSTRDREAGELFF
>NA|TRBJ1-1|TRBV18|TRBD1
TGTGCCAGCTCACTAACCGGGACAGGGGACTTAGGTGAAGCTTTCTTT
CASSLTGTGDLGEAFF
>NA|TRBJ1-1|TRBV7-9|NA
TGTGCCAGCAGCACCAGGGAAAACACTGAAGCTTTCTTT
CASSTRENTEAFF
>NA|TRBJ1-1|TRBV27|NA
TGTGCCAGCAGTTTATCTATGGGCCGTTTTTTGAACACTGAAGCTTTCTTT
CASSLSMGRFLNTEAFF
>NA|TRBJ2-1|TRBV6-6|NA
TGTGCCAGCAGTTACTCGTACGATGAGCAGTTCTTC
CASSYSYDEQFF
>NA|TRBJ2-1|TRBV9|NA
TGTGCCAGCAGCGTAGCAACGACCGGCGCTATCCCTCCCTACAATGAGCAGTTCTTC
CASSVATTGAIPPYNEQFF
>NA|TRBJ2-1|TRBV6-5|TRBD2
TGTGCCAGCAGTATAGCGGGAGACTACAATGAGCAGTTCTTC
CASSIAGDYNEQFF
>NA|TRBJ1-5|TRBV19|TRBD1
TGTGCCAGTAGTAGAGAGGACAGGAGTAGCAATAACAATCAGCCCCAGCATTTT
CASSREDRSSNNNQPQHF
>NA|TRBJ2-7|TRBV5-4|TRBD1
TGTGCCAGCAGCTTCGCGGACAGGGAACACGAGCAGTACTTC
CASSFADREHEQYF
>NA|TRBJ2-1|TRBV7-2|NA
TGTGCCAGCAGCTTAGGGGGTTCCTACAATGAGCAGTTCTTC
CASSLGGSYNEQFF
>NA|TRBJ2-2|TRBV5-1|TRBD2
TGCGCCAGCAGCTCCGGGACTAGCGGGAACACCGGGGAGCTGTTTTTT
CASSSGTSGNTGELFF
>NA|TRBJ2-2|TRBV6-2/TRBV6-3|NA
TGTGCCAGCAGTCCGATCCTAGGGGGAGACCTGGGCGGGGAGCTGTTTTTT
CASSPILGGDLGGELFF
>NA|TRBJ2-1|TRBV18|TRBD2
TGTGCCAGCTCACCTCCGGGACTAGCGGGAAAGAATGAGCAGTTCTTC
CASSPPGLAGKNEQFF
>NA|TRBJ2-3|TRBV7-9|NA
TGTGCCAGCAGCGGAAGGGCTCTCGCTAGCGGCACAGATACGCAGTATTTT
CASSGRALASGTDTQYF
>NA|TRBJ2-7|TRBV6-2/TRBV6-3|NA
TGTGCCAGCAGCCGAGGAACCTACGAGCAGTACTTC
CASSRGTYEQYF
>NA|TRBJ1-6|TRBV7-2|NA
TGTGCCAGCAGCTTAGAAGTGGGCGGAAATTCACCCCTCCACTTT
CASSLEVGGNSPLHF
>NA|TRBJ2-1|TRBV6-5|NA
TGTGCCAGCGGTCCTACTAGGACCAATGAGCAGTTCTTC
CASGPTRTNEQFF
>NA|TRBJ1-2|TRBV19|NA
TGTGCCAGTAGTAAGGATTCAGGGAGGATAGGCTATGGCTACACCTTC
CASSKDSGRIGYGYTF
>NA|TRBJ2-6|TRBV27|TRBD1
TGTGCCAGCAGTCCCGGGACAGGGACCCCTGGGGCCAACGTCCTGACTTTC
CASSPGTGTPGANVLTF
>once|TRBJ2-7|TRBV12-3/TRBV12-4|NA
TGTGCCAGCAGTTTTGTGAGTTACGAGCAGTACTTC
CASSFVSYEQYF
>NA|TRBJ2-1|TRBV6-5|TRBD1
TGTGCCAGCAGTTCACACAGGGGTAGGAATGAGCAGTTCTTC
CASSSHRGRNEQFF
>NA|TRBJ1-1|TRBV28|TRBD1
TGTGCCAGCAGTTCGACCGGGACAGGGGTTACTGAAGCTTTCTTT
CASSSTGTGVTEAFF
>NA|TRBJ2-5|TRBV2|TRBD1
TGTGCCAGTATCCCCCGGGACAGGGGTTCAGAAGAGACCCAGTACTTC
CASIPRDRGSEETQYF
>NA|TRBJ1-5|TRBV3-1/TRBV3-2|NA
TGTGCCAGCAGCCAGGGGCAGGGCTATAGCAATCAGCCCCAGCATTTT
CASSQGQGYSNQPQHF
>NA|TRBJ2-7|TRBV7-2|TRBD2
TGTGCCAGCAGCTCAAAGCAGCGGGACCCCTACGAGCAGTACTTC
CASSSKQRDPYEQYF